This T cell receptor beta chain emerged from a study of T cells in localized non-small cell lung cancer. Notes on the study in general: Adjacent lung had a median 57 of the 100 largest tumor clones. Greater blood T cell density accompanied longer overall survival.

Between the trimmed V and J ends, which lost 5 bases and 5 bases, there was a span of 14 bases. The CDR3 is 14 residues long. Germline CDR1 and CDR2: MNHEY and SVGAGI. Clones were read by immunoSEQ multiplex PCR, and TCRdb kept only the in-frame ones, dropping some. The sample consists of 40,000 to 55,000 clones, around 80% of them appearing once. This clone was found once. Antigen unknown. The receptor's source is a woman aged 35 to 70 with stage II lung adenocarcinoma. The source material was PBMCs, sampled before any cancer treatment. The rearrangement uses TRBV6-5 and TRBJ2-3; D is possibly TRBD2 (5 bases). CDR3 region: CASSTRTYKDTQYF. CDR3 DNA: TGTGCCAGCAGTACTCGGACTTATAAAGATACGCAGTATTTT.